This paragraph covers one TCR beta chain sequence. Participant age was about 18 to 100 years, and participants resided in fewer than 25 US areas. Clones were sequenced by immunoSEQ multiplex PCR, and TCRdb holds only the in-frame ones, with some missing. The sample holds around 400,000 clones; roughly four fifths are singletons and the top ten take approximately 5%. The data originate from a study of blood T cell repertoires in COVID-19. Germline loops: CDR1 SGHRS, CDR2 YFSETQ. This CDR3 region has 14 residues. V lost 0 bases to trimming and J lost 8 bases, with 11 bases between them. V gene TRBV5-1 combines with J gene TRBJ1-4; perhaps TRBD1 as D (5 bases). Sequenced sample: PBMCs or T cells enriched from blood (not recorded which). This receptor was identified in a woman between 45 and 65 years old who had recovered from COVID-19. The CDR3 DNA is TGCGCCAGCAGCTTGGGCCAGGGCTGGGAAAAACTGTTTTTT. Translation: CASSLGQGWEKLFF.